The 27 T cell receptor beta chains reported below all come from one sample, sequenced in a study of vaccination and CD4 T cells after COVID-19. Which antigens these TCRs recognize remains unknown. The Oncomine TCR Beta short-read assay sequenced DNA from cultured CD4+ T cells. Genomic DNA was isolated from cultured CD4+ T cells. TCRdb passed the PCR reads through MiXCR, listing each CDR3 protein once. Altogether some 8,000 distinct CDR3 sequences are present, 25% to 40% being singletons, with the ten largest covering 13% to 15%. Treatment reported: roughly 11-day PBMC culture with coronavirus spike peptide pools or control peptides (ViraFEST assay). It was before the COVID-19 pandemic (2011-2018) that the unexposed donor's CD4+ T cells were collected. Sequenced: CD4+ T cells from blood, cultured in vitro. These receptors were obtained from a human donor in good health.

This chain uses TRBV24-1 with TRBJ2-3; 8 positions match TRBD2. Germline V CDR1 and CDR2: KGHDR, SFDVKD. Losses at the gene ends were 1 base for V and 0 bases for J; bases not matched to a gene: 5. The CDR3 is 17 residues long. In nucleotides, the CDR3 is TGTGCCACCAGTGATTTCTGGGCTAGCGGGAGCACAGATACGCAGTATTTT. Protein: CATSDFWASGSTDTQYF.

This chain links TRBV5-4 with TRBJ2-7, with TRBD2 matching 9 bases. Per the germline V gene, CDR1 is SGHNT and CDR2 is YYREEE (reference sequence). This CDR3 spans 15 amino acids. J gave up 4 bases and V 4 bases, and 9 bases lay outside the gene matches. The CDR3 DNA reads TGTGCCAGCAGCCCTGGGCTAGCGGGACTGTACGAGCAGTACTTC. Protein sequence: CASSPGLAGLYEQYF.

The table lists this clonotype with a few counts. CDR3 nucleotides: TGTGCCAGCAGCTTAGCGTTGGGGAGTGGAAACACCATATATTTT. This sequence encodes CASSLALGSGNTIYF. The rearrangement uses TRBV7-6 and TRBJ1-3, with D hard to call. CDR1 is SGHVS and CDR2 is FNYEAQ in the germline V gene. Between the trimmed V and J ends, which lost 0 bases and 3 bases, there was a span of 9 bases. The CDR3 loop spans 15 amino acids.

This clonotype appeared a few times. The chain employs TRBV10-3 and TRBJ2-1; 14 nucleotides line up with TRBD2. The CDR3 is 13 amino acids. The germline CDR1 and CDR2 sequences are ENHRY and SYGVKD. V lost 11 bases to trimming and J lost 6 bases; unmatched junction nucleotides: 3. The CDR3 spells CAVGTSGSNEQFF. In DNA form, the CDR3 reads TGTGCCGTTGGGACTAGCGGGAGCAATGAGCAGTTCTTC.

J is TRBJ1-1 and V is TRBV7-9, with D possibly matching TRBD1 (6 bases). The CDR3 runs 15 residues. V shed 5 bases and J shed 2 bases, with 15 bases lying between them. CDR1 and CDR2 (germline): SEHNR, FQNEAQ (reference sequence). CDR3 nucleotides: TGTGCCAGCAGCCCAGGACAGACAATTAACACTGAAGCTTTCTTT. Its translation is CASSPGQTINTEAFF.

The J gene is TRBJ2-7, the V gene TRBV7-8; 9 bases align to TRBD2. The CDR3 totals 14 residues. J lost 7 bases, V lost 1 base, and 5 bases had no gene match. Germline V CDR1 and CDR2: SGHVS, FQNEAQ. CDR3 region: CASSLVPLAGEQYF. As DNA, the CDR3 is TGTGCCAGCAGCTTAGTGCCCCTAGCGGGAGAGCAGTACTTC.

The sample holds a few counts of this clonotype. The chain has TRBV5-1 and TRBJ1-1; D gene unclear. V was clipped by 4 bases and J by 4 bases, with 11 bases between them. CDR1 and CDR2 from the germline V gene are SGHRS and YFSETQ. The CDR3 has 13 amino acids. The CDR3 bases are TGCGCCAGCAGCCCGGACGGAGTCACTGAAGCTTTCTTT. Translation gives CASSPDGVTEAFF.

V usage is TRBV6-5 and J usage is TRBJ2-1, with D possibly matching TRBD1 (6 bases). CDR1 and CDR2 from the germline V gene are MNHEY and SVGAGI. CDR3 length equals 14 residues. Trimming removed 4 bases at V and 8 bases at J, with 15 bases between. The CDR3 region is CASSSRVNRDEQFF. The CDR3 DNA is TGTGCCAGCAGTTCTCGGGTTAACAGGGATGAGCAGTTCTTC.

This clonotype has more than one count but fewer than ten. J is TRBJ2-5 and V is TRBV6-1, with D perhaps given as TRBD1 or TRBD2 (5 bases each). This CDR3 is built from 14 residues. Between the trimmed V and J ends, which lost 6 bases and 2 bases, there was a span of 13 bases. Germline values: CDR1 MNHNS, CDR2 SASEGT. CDR3 nucleotides: TGTGCCAGCAGCTCCTGGGGCGGGCAAGAGACCCAGTACTTC. Translation: CASSSWGGQETQYF.

The chain carries TRBV28 and TRBJ2-7, with no clear D. Trimming left V 3 bases short and J 1 base short, with 16 bases between. CDR1 is MDHEN, CDR2 SYDVKM, per germline. The CDR3 has 16 amino acids. For the CDR3, the DNA is TGTGCCAGCAGTTTTAGATGGGTTGGCGATTCCTACGAGCAGTACTTC. It specifies CASSFRWVGDSYEQYF.

J is TRBJ2-5 and V is TRBV19; TRBD1 aligns across 8 bases. Judging by the DNA end, TRBJ2-7 fits better; the J call may be wrong. The CDR3 contains 14 residues. The germline V gene encodes CDR1 LNHDA and CDR2 SQIVND (reference sequence). CDR3 in amino acids: CASSIGDRGNEQYF. In nucleotides, the CDR3 is TGTGCCAGTAGTATTGGTGACAGGGGAAACGAGCAGTACTTC.

This clonotype was picked up a small number of times. The V call is TRBV7-2, the J call TRBJ2-1; possibly TRBD2 for D (6 bases). The CDR3 contains 14 residues. The V gene's germline CDR1 is SGHTA and CDR2 FQGNSA. V gave up 3 bases and J gave up 4 bases, with 10 bases separating them. The CDR3 here is CASSLGGTYNEQFF. The CDR3 DNA reads TGTGCCAGCAGCTTGGGGGGTACATACAATGAGCAGTTCTTC.

By share, this clonotype counts as medium-sized. The V call is TRBV20-1, the J call TRBJ1-2; D may be TRBD1 (5 bases). V lost 3 bases, J lost 12 bases, and 17 bases lay in between. CDR3 length: 12 amino acids. Germline V gives CDR1 DFQATT, CDR2 SNEGSKA (reference sequence). CDR3 loop: CSARGGRLPHTF. Written as DNA, the CDR3 is TGCAGTGCTAGGGGGGGTCGCCTGCCCCACACCTTC.

This chain links TRBV12-3 or TRBV12-4 with TRBJ2-5; D is possibly TRBD2 (6 bases). This CDR3 has 14 amino acids. V was clipped by 3 bases and J by 5 bases, with 13 bases between them. This CDR3 is CASSFIGRGETQYF. Here the CDR3 DNA reads TGTGCCAGCAGTTTTATCGGGAGAGGTGAGACCCAGTACTTC.

A few counts support this clonotype. V gene TRBV28 combines with J gene TRBJ2-5; no definite D call. The ends were cut back, 7 bases at V and 0 bases at J, with 6 bases in the middle. The CDR3 spans 12 residues. CDR1 and CDR2 from the germline V gene are MDHEN and SYDVKM. The CDR3 DNA reads TGTGCCAGCAAAAAGTACCAAGAGACCCAGTACTTC. Translated, it gives CASKKYQETQYF.

A few counts support this clonotype. The chain has TRBV20-1 and TRBJ2-7; TRBD2 agrees at 16 bases. This CDR3 comprises 16 residues. Germline V lookup: CDR1 DFQATT, CDR2 SNEGSKA (reference sequence). V shed 5 bases and J 3 bases; nucleotides not matched to a gene: 7. The CDR3, as DNA: TGCAGTGCTCGAGGGACTAGCGGGAGGGAACTCTACGAGCAGTACTTC. Its protein is CSARGTSGRELYEQYF.

The chain carries TRBV6-5 and TRBJ1-2, with D perhaps TRBD1 (6 bases). The germline V and J ends were trimmed by 4 bases and 4 bases, with 10 bases remaining between them. The CDR3 sequence is 13 residues long. CDR1 is MNHEY, CDR2 SVGAGI, per germline. The chain's CDR3 is CASSFAGAYGYTF. CDR3 coding DNA: TGTGCCAGCAGTTTCGCAGGGGCCTATGGCTACACCTTC.

This chain links TRBV20-1 with TRBJ1-6, with D perhaps matching TRBD1 (6 bases). This CDR3 is 16 amino acids long. The germline CDR1 and CDR2 sequences are DFQATT and SNEGSKA (reference sequence). The V end was cut by 0 bases, the J end by 0 bases, with 9 bases between. CDR3 bases: TGCAGTGCTAGAGATAGGGGGAGCTCCTATAATTCACCCCTCCACTTT. Protein sequence: CSARDRGSSYNSPLHF.

The chain is built from TRBV24-1 and TRBJ1-4; D is unclear. Germline-derived CDR1 and CDR2 are KGHDR and SFDVKD. There are 14 residues in the CDR3. V shed 2 bases and J shed 15 bases, with 18 bases lying between them. The CDR3 region has the DNA TGTGCCACCAGTGATTCCCCTGTCGGGCAAGGTGTGTTTTTT. Its protein product is CATSDSPVGQGVFF.

Within the sample, this clonotype is medium-sized. This rearrangement joins TRBV20-1 to TRBJ1-6; D gene ambiguous. V was clipped by 2 bases and J by 6 bases, with 11 bases between them. The CDR3 has 14 amino acids. CDR1 DFQATT and CDR2 SNEGSKA come from the germline V gene (reference sequence). The CDR3 reads CSARYLGINSPLHF. The DNA for the CDR3 is TGCAGTGCTAGATACCTGGGGATTAATTCACCCCTCCACTTT.

V is TRBV19 and J is TRBJ1-3; D is uncertain. V shed 6 bases and J shed 0 bases, with 12 bases lying between them. The CDR3 is made up of 15 amino acids. Germline CDR1 is LNHDA and CDR2 is SQIVND (reference sequence). CDR3 protein: CASRLTVFSGNTIYF. CDR3 DNA: TGTGCCAGTAGGCTGACGGTATTCTCTGGAAACACCATATATTTT.

The rearrangement uses TRBV30 and TRBJ2-1; no clear D. V gave up 0 bases and J gave up 5 bases, with 11 bases separating them. The CDR3 covers 14 residues. The V gene's germline CDR1 is GTSNPN and CDR2 SVGIG (reference sequence). In DNA, the CDR3 is TGTGCCTGGAGTGTACGAGGCCTCAACAATGAGCAGTTCTTC. Its translation is CAWSVRGLNNEQFF.

The chain carries TRBV7-3 and TRBJ2-5, with D perhaps being TRBD1 or TRBD2 (5 bases each). Trimming pared 5 bases from V and 5 bases from J, leaving 12 bases between. CDR3 length equals 13 residues. The V gene's germline CDR1 is SGHTA and CDR2 FQGTGA. In nucleotides, the CDR3 is TGTGCCAGCAGCCCGGGTAGGGACGAGACCCAGTACTTC. Its translation is CASSPGRDETQYF.

This chain links TRBV7-2 with TRBJ2-1, with D perhaps matching TRBD2 (5 bases). The CDR3 sequence is 12 residues long. CDR1 and CDR2 (germline): SGHTA, FQGNSA. Trimming took off 2 bases at V and 15 bases at J, with 14 bases between the two ends. As DNA, the CDR3 is TGTGCCAGCAGCTTATACGGGGATGTAGGGTTCTTC. Translation: CASSLYGDVGFF.

The chain combines TRBV27 with TRBJ1-6, with unresolved D. V was clipped by 3 bases and J by 10 bases, with 10 bases between them. The CDR3 loop spans 13 amino acids. The V gene's germline CDR1 is MNHEY and CDR2 SMNVEV (reference sequence). CDR3: CASSLQVGSPLHF. As DNA, the CDR3 is TGTGCCAGCAGTTTGCAGGTCGGCTCACCCCTCCACTTT.

This clonotype was counted only a few times. This chain uses TRBV11-2 with TRBJ2-7, with TRBD1 matching over 7 bases. CDR1 and CDR2 (germline): SGHAT, FQNNGV. V was clipped by 5 bases and J by 2 bases; unmatched bases: 6. The CDR3 has 14 amino acids. CDR3 residues: CASSRTGGPYEQYF. In DNA form, the CDR3 reads TGTGCCAGCAGCCGGACAGGTGGGCCCTACGAGCAGTACTTC. Using reference TRBV11-2 and TRBJ2-7 for the parts outside the CDR3, the full variable domain is EAGVAQSPRYKIIEKRQSVAFWCNPISGHATLYWYQQILGQGPKLLIQFQNNGVVDDSQLPKDRFSAERLKGVDSTLKIQPAKLEDSAVYLCASSRTGGPYEQYFGPGTRLTVT.

V usage is TRBV11-3 and J usage is TRBJ2-1, with D perhaps TRBD1 or TRBD2 (5 bases each). Germline CDR1 is SGHNT and CDR2 is YENEEA. The CDR3 is 12 amino acids. V lost 5 bases and J 9 bases, leaving 11 bases between the germline ends. The CDR3 sequence is CASSLGAGEQFF. The CDR3 DNA follows: TGTGCCAGCAGCCTCGGGGCGGGTGAGCAGTTCTTC.